Below are 16 T cell receptor beta chains sequenced from a single sample in a study of identifying expanded T cells in peripheral blood. Produced via immunoSEQ multiplex PCR; TCRdb's table is partial and in-frame only. The table has around 47,000 clones, approximately 79% seen once. The sequencing input was blood. All receptors derive from a person aged 18-69 years in good health.

This chain uses TRBV6-5 with TRBJ1-1, with 7 bases fitting TRBD1. This CDR3 spans 14 amino acids. The germline V gene encodes CDR1 MNHEY and CDR2 SVGAGI. V gave up 10 bases and J gave up 11 bases; unmatched junction bases: 19. DNA for the CDR3: TGTGCCACGAAGAGACAGGGCCTCCTAGATAAGGCTTTCTTT. The encoded protein is CATKRQGLLDKAFF.

The chain has TRBV4-3 and TRBJ2-7; 9 bases fit TRBD1. V gave up 0 bases and J gave up 6 bases; unmatched junction bases: 6. CDR1 is LGHNA, CDR2 YSLEER, per germline. The CDR3 consists of 15 residues. CDR3 DNA: TGCGCCAGCAGCCAAGACACAGGGGGCCGAACCGAGCAGTACTTC. It encodes CASSQDTGGRTEQYF.

V usage is TRBV2 and J usage is TRBJ2-2; D possibly uses TRBD1 or TRBD2 (6 bases each). Germline CDR1 reads SNHLY; CDR2 reads FYNNEI. The V end was cut by 5 bases, the J end by 2 bases, with 12 bases between. The CDR3 sequence is 15 residues long. The CDR3 region is CASSTGTPNTGELFF. Here the CDR3 DNA reads TGTGCCAGCAGTACAGGGACTCCTAACACCGGGGAGCTGTTTTTT.

The table lists this clone with a count of one. The chain links TRBV5-4 to TRBJ2-7, with 8 bases identical to TRBD2. Per the germline V gene, CDR1 is SGHNT and CDR2 is YYREEE (reference sequence). Losses at the gene ends were 0 bases for V and 6 bases for J; bases not matched to a gene: 5. This CDR3 is 14 amino acids long. The CDR3 loop reads CASSLAAGGVEQYV. The CDR3 nucleotides are TGTGCCAGCAGCTTGGCTGCGGGAGGTGTCGAGCAGTACGTC.

The chain joins TRBV11-2 to TRBJ1-5, with D unresolved. Germline CDR1 reads SGHAT; CDR2 reads FQNNGV. V was trimmed by 5 bases and J by 5 bases, leaving 10 bases between them. This CDR3 is built from 13 residues. The CDR3 is CASSDGIYQPQHF. The CDR3 coding sequence is TGTGCCAGCAGCGACGGGATCTATCAGCCCCAGCATTTT. The complete variable domain, with remaining parts taken from reference TRBV11-2 and TRBJ1-5, reads EAGVAQSPRYKIIEKRQSVAFWCNPISGHATLYWYQQILGQGPKLLIQFQNNGVVDDSQLPKDRFSAERLKGVDSTLKIQPAKLEDSAVYLCASSDGIYQPQHFGDGTRLSIL.

The J gene is TRBJ1-5, the V gene TRBV2; D ambiguous. Trimming pared 4 bases from V and 0 bases from J, leaving 10 bases between. Looked up from germline, CDR1 is SNHLY and CDR2 is FYNNEI. This CDR3 region has 15 residues. This CDR3 reads CASSGPALSNQPQHF. The CDR3 nucleotides read TGTGCCAGCAGTGGTCCGGCCCTTAGCAATCAGCCCCAGCATTTT.

This rearrangement joins TRBV2 to TRBJ1-2; D gene unclear. V was clipped by 4 bases and J by 8 bases, with 8 bases between them. Germline CDR1 reads SNHLY; CDR2 reads FYNNEI. The CDR3 totals 11 residues. As DNA, the CDR3 is TGTGCCAGCAGTGGTCGACTGGGCTACACCTTC. Residues: CASSGRLGYTF.

The chain is built from TRBV4-3 and TRBJ1-2; D may be TRBD1 (5 bases). The germline V and J ends were trimmed by 0 bases and 0 bases, with 8 bases remaining between them. The CDR3 is 15 residues long. Looked up from germline, CDR1 is LGHNA and CDR2 is YSLEER. In DNA form, the CDR3 reads TGCGCCAGCAGCCAAGATGGGGCAGCTAACTATGGCTACACCTTC. Its protein product is CASSQDGAANYGYTF.

The J gene is TRBJ1-3, the V gene TRBV6-1; D unresolved. With 2 bases removed from V and 2 bases from J, the gap between germline ends came to 7 bases. From germline, CDR1 is MNHNS and CDR2 SASEGT. The CDR3 is 14 residues long. DNA for the CDR3: TGTGCCAGCAGTGAAAGGGTGCCTGGAAACACCATATATTTT. It is translated as CASSERVPGNTIYF.

The chain is built from TRBV19 and TRBJ2-1; no firm D call. The CDR3 length is 14 residues. Germline V lookup: CDR1 LNHDA, CDR2 SQIVND (reference sequence). V shed 1 base and J shed 7 bases, with 11 bases lying between them. Here the CDR3 DNA reads TGTGCCAGTAGTATAGGGTTACTTCCGAATGAGCAGTTCTTC. It encodes CASSIGLLPNEQFF. Using reference TRBV19 and TRBJ2-1 for the parts outside the CDR3, the full variable domain is DGGITQSPKYLFRKEGQNVTLSCEQNLNHDAMYWYRQDPGQGLRLIYYSQIVNDFQKGDIAEGYSVSREKKESFPLTVTSAQKNPTAFYLCASSIGLLPNEQFFGPGTRLTVL.

The chain is built from TRBV18 and TRBJ2-5, with TRBD2 matching over 9 bases. This CDR3 has 15 residues. V trimming: 1 base; J trimming: 0 bases; junction bases outside the gene matches: 0. CDR1 KGHSH and CDR2 LQKENI come from the germline V gene. The CDR3 DNA follows: TGTGCCAGCTCACCACTAGCGGGAGACCAAGAGACCCAGTACTTC. Protein sequence: CASSPLAGDQETQYF.

Turning to this clone: An end of the junction differs from the germline gene, which may be a read error. The V call is TRBV6-1, the J call TRBJ2-7; TRBD1 or TRBD2 may be the D gene (5 bases each). CDR3 length: 12 residues. In germline, CDR1 is MNHNS, CDR2 SASEGT. The CDR3 DNA reads TGTGCCATCAGTTGGGACGGCGTCGAGCAGTACTTC. Amino acid sequence: CAISWDGVEQYF.

The chain joins TRBV30 to TRBJ2-3; 8 bases are shared with TRBD2. CDR1 GTSNPN and CDR2 SVGIG come from the germline V gene (reference sequence). Trimming took 1 base from V and 4 from J; bases not matched to a gene: 7. The CDR3 covers 15 residues. The CDR3 loop is CAWSGAGEGSDTQYF. In DNA form, the CDR3 reads TGTGCCTGGAGTGGAGCGGGAGAAGGCTCAGATACGCAGTATTTT.

This clone was observed a handful of times. The rearrangement uses TRBV19 and TRBJ1-2; TRBD1 aligns across 7 bases. The CDR3 is 13 residues long. Germline loops: CDR1 LNHDA, CDR2 SQIVND (reference sequence). V lost 7 bases to trimming and J lost 8 bases; unmatched junction nucleotides: 10. The CDR3 DNA is TGTGCCAGTACCAAGGACAGGTTTGACGGCTACACCTTC. It yields the protein CASTKDRFDGYTF.

This clone showed up just once. The chain joins TRBV19 to TRBJ1-1, with D uncertain. CDR1 is LNHDA and CDR2 is SQIVND in the germline V gene (reference sequence). The V and J ends lost 3 bases and 11 bases respectively, with 13 bases between them. The CDR3 runs to 12 residues. DNA for the CDR3: TGTGCCAGTAGTATCGGCCGGGCGACTGCTTTCTTT. This encodes CASSIGRATAFF.

The chain links TRBV5-1 to TRBJ1-1; unclear D gene. CDR3 size: 13 residues. V was pared by 4 bases and J by 1 base, with 8 bases between. Germline loops: CDR1 SGHRS, CDR2 YFSETQ. DNA for the CDR3: TGCGCCAGCAGCCTCGGGGAGAACACTGAAGCTTTCTTT. Its translation is CASSLGENTEAFF.